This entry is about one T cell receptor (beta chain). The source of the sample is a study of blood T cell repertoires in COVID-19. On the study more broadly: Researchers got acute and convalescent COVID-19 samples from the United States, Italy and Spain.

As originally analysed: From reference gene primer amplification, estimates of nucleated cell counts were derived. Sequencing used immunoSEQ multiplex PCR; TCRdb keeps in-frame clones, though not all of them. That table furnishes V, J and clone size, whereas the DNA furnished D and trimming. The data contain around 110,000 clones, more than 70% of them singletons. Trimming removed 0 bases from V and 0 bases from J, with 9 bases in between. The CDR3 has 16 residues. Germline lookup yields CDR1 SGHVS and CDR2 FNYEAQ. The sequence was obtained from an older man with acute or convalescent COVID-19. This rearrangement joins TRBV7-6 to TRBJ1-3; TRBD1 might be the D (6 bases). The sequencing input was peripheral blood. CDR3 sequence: CASSLADRHSGNTIYF. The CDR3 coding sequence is TGTGCCAGCAGCTTAGCCGACAGGCACTCTGGAAACACCATATATTTT.